The 21 T cell receptor beta chains listed next were all sequenced from one sample in a study of pediatric ulcerative colitis. This table comes from immunoSEQ multiplex PCR, and its TCRdb copy is limited to in-frame clones, with some not included. The sample lists over 45,000 clones, 60% to 85% occurring once. The rectum was sampled with one to two pinch biopsies at colonoscopy. The sequencing sample was made of gut tissue. These receptors were taken from a girl aged 5 to 17 with moderate ulcerative colitis.

The gene calls are TRBV7-9 and TRBJ1-1, with 8 bases that match TRBD1. The CDR3 spans 14 residues. Germline V lookup: CDR1 SEHNR, CDR2 FQNEAQ (reference sequence). V lost 3 bases and J lost 1; bases outside the gene matches: 1. The CDR3 coding sequence is TGTGCCAGCAGCTTCGACAGGGGGAACACTGAAGCTTTCTTT. Protein sequence: CASSFDRGNTEAFF. Filled out from reference TRBV7-9 and TRBJ1-1, the complete variable domain reads DTGVSQNPRHKITKRGQNVTFRCDPISEHNRLYWYRQTLGQGPEFLTYFQNEAQLEKSRLLSDRFSAERPKGSFSTLEIQRTEQGDSAMYLCASSFDRGNTEAFFGQGTRLTVV.

The chain couples TRBV5-4 to TRBJ1-1; D gene unclear. The CDR3 contains 13 residues. V was cut by 2 bases and J by 7 bases, with 12 bases left in between. Germline CDR1 SGHNT, CDR2 YYREEE (reference sequence). The CDR3 DNA reads TGTGCCAGCAGCTTATCCCCGGACGTTGAAGCTTTCTTT. Residues: CASSLSPDVEAFF.

The chain couples TRBV7-2 to TRBJ2-7; D possibly corresponds to TRBD2 (6 bases). Germline CDR1 reads SGHTA; CDR2 reads FQGNSA. The CDR3 is made up of 15 amino acids. V was trimmed by 1 base and J by 2 bases, leaving 12 bases between them. The CDR3 spells CASSLGGGKAYEQYF. The CDR3 DNA follows: TGTGCCAGCAGCTTAGGCGGCGGGAAAGCCTACGAGCAGTACTTC.

J is TRBJ1-5 and V is TRBV6-1; D remains ambiguous. Trimming removed 3 bases from V and 3 bases from J, with 15 bases in between. The CDR3 spans 16 residues. Per germline, CDR1 MNHNS and CDR2 SASEGT. The CDR3 reads CASSDLLRRYNQPQHF. CDR3 DNA sequence: TGTGCCAGCAGTGACTTACTTAGACGTTACAATCAGCCCCAGCATTTT.

V gene TRBV4-1 combines with J gene TRBJ1-5, with 7 positions matching TRBD1. Trimming cost V 1 base and J 7 bases; bases outside gene matches: 4. This CDR3 region has 14 residues. Germline loops: CDR1 MGHRA, CDR2 YSYEKL. The CDR3 sequence is CASSQVSGGQPQHF. The CDR3 coding sequence is TGCGCCAGCAGCCAAGTGTCAGGGGGACAGCCCCAGCATTTT.

The chain recombines TRBV10-1 with TRBJ2-5; TRBD2 is a possible D gene (5 bases). V lost 8 bases, J lost 1 base, and 11 bases lay in between. The CDR3 consists of 13 residues. The germline gives CDR1 WNHNN, CDR2 SYGVQD (reference sequence). CDR3 in amino acids: CASSTGSQETQYF. The CDR3, as DNA: TGCGCCAGCTCTACGGGGTCCCAAGAGACCCAGTACTTC.

The V and J genes are TRBV7-9 and TRBJ1-5, with a possible D match to TRBD1 (5 bases). This CDR3 has 18 residues. Germline values: CDR1 SEHNR, CDR2 FQNEAQ (reference sequence). V lost 1 base to trimming and J lost 5 bases, with 21 bases between them. The DNA for the CDR3 is TGTGCCAGCAGCTTAGTCCTATCAGGGACCAAAGGGGATCAGCCCCAGCATTTT. Protein sequence: CASSLVLSGTKGDQPQHF.

This clone has only a few counts. This chain uses TRBV7-8 with TRBJ1-6; no firm D call. Germline V gives CDR1 SGHVS, CDR2 FQNEAQ. With 7 bases removed from V and 10 bases from J, the gap between germline ends came to 17 bases. The CDR3 is 14 amino acids. The CDR3 is CASTPDLFRSPLHF. The CDR3 DNA sequence: TGTGCCAGCACCCCTGACCTTTTCAGGTCACCCCTCCACTTT.

J is TRBJ2-3 and V is TRBV4-2, with D hard to call. V was clipped by 3 bases and J by 0 bases, with 4 bases between them. The germline V gene has CDR1 LGHNA and CDR2 YNFKEQ. The CDR3 has 13 residues. This chain's CDR3 is CASSQASTDTQYF. The CDR3 DNA is TGTGCCAGCAGCCAGGCCAGCACAGATACGCAGTATTTT.

The V gene is TRBV19, the J gene TRBJ2-1; no firm D call. CDR3 size: 12 residues. Deletions cut 3 bases from V and 7 bases from J, with 7 bases between. Germline V CDR1 and CDR2: LNHDA, SQIVND (reference sequence). CDR3 protein: CASSIYQNEQFF. Here the CDR3 DNA reads TGTGCCAGTAGTATTTATCAGAATGAGCAGTTCTTC.

This chain uses TRBV2 with TRBJ2-5; tentatively, D is TRBD2 (5 bases). The J call is uncertain, as TRBJ2-7 better fits the DNA end. CDR1 SNHLY and CDR2 FYNNEI come from the germline V gene. The CDR3 loop spans 13 amino acids. CDR3 nucleotides: TGTGCCAGCAGTGTGGCCGGGGCCTACGAGCAGTACTTC. The encoded protein is CASSVAGAYEQYF.

CDR3 residues: CAWSDSGRSVQFF. The CDR3 DNA is TGTGCCTGGAGTGATAGCGGGAGGAGTGTGCAGTTCTTC. The chain couples TRBV30 to TRBJ2-1, with 10 positions matching TRBD2. Looked up from germline, CDR1 is GTSNPN and CDR2 is SVGIG (reference sequence). Unmatched junction bases numbered 6, after V lost 1 base and J lost 12 bases. The CDR3 is 13 residues long.

CDR3 protein: CASSVVQGSGANVLTF. The CDR3 DNA reads as TGTGCCAGCTCAGTGGTTCAGGGCTCTGGGGCCAACGTCCTGACTTTC. This rearrangement joins TRBV18 to TRBJ2-6; TRBD1 might be the D (5 bases). CDR3 size: 16 residues. Germline V CDR1 and CDR2: KGHSH, LQKENI. V was shortened by 5 bases and J by 0 bases, with 11 bases between the two germline ends. Using reference TRBV18 and TRBJ2-6 for the parts outside the CDR3, the full variable domain is NAGVMQNPRHLVRRRGQEARLRCSPMKGHSHVYWYRQLPEEGLKFMVYLQKENIIDESGMPKERFSAEFPKEGPSILRIQQVVRGDSAAYFCASSVVQGSGANVLTFGAGSRLTVL.

The chain links TRBV11-2 to TRBJ2-7, with D tentatively TRBD2 (6 bases). The CDR3 has 15 residues. Trimming took 0 bases from V and 2 from J, leaving 11 bases between them. Germline V gene lookup returns CDR1 SGHAT and CDR2 FQNNGV. The CDR3 DNA reads TGTGCCAGCAGCTTAGAGGTAGGGAGGACCTACGAGCAGTACTTC. This codes for CASSLEVGRTYEQYF.

This clone showed up just a few times. DNA for the CDR3: TGTGCCAGCACCCCTCAGCTGGGGGACACTGAAGCTTTCTTT. This codes for CASTPQLGDTEAFF. This sequence joins TRBV5-4 and TRBJ1-1; D is perhaps TRBD1 (5 bases). Deletions cut 6 bases from V and 3 bases from J, with 15 bases between. The CDR3 has 14 amino acids. Germline V lookup: CDR1 SGHNT, CDR2 YYREEE (reference sequence).

The chain links TRBV30 to TRBJ1-1; no firm D call. CDR1 is GTSNPN, CDR2 SVGIG, per germline (reference sequence). The CDR3 sequence is 11 residues long. The ends were cut back, 3 bases at V and 8 bases at J, with 10 bases in the middle. The CDR3 is CAWSSQKEAFF. The DNA for the CDR3 is TGTGCCTGGAGCTCCCAGAAAGAAGCTTTCTTT.

The chain is built from TRBV10-1 and TRBJ2-3, with 7 bases lining up with TRBD1. Germline trimming cut 0 bases from V and 3 bases from J; bases unmatched to any gene: 6. The germline V gene has CDR1 WNHNN and CDR2 SYGVQD (reference sequence). This CDR3 region has 16 residues. CDR3 coding DNA: TGCGCCAGCAGTGAGTCGATGACGACAGGGACAGATACGCAGTATTTT. Amino acids: CASSESMTTGTDTQYF.

The CDR3 region has the DNA TGTGCCAGCAGCTTAGGCCAAGGGAACTCCTATGGCTACACCTTC. This translates into CASSLGQGNSYGYTF. The chain joins TRBV13 to TRBJ1-2; D is uncertain. V dropped 0 bases and J dropped 4 bases, with 12 bases sitting between them. The CDR3 loop spans 15 amino acids. CDR1 PRHDT and CDR2 FYEKMQ come from the germline V gene (reference sequence). The entire variable domain, with the rest obtained from reference TRBV13 and TRBJ1-2, is as follows: AAGVIQSPRHLIKEKRETATLKCYPIPRHDTVYWYQQGPGQDPQFLISFYEKMQSDKGSIPDRFSAQQFSDYHSELNMSSLELGDSALYFCASSLGQGNSYGYTFGSGTRLTVV.

With respect to this clone: The sample contains more than one DNA sequence encoding this CDR3. J is TRBJ1-1 and V is TRBV10-3; possible D gene TRBD1, 5 bases. This CDR3 has 14 amino acids. V was pared by 2 bases and J by 5 bases, with 12 bases between. CDR1 and CDR2 (germline): ENHRY, SYGVKD. CDR3 amino acids: CAISEGRGGTEAFF. In DNA, the CDR3 is TGTGCCATCAGTGAGGGGAGGGGAGGGACTGAAGCTTTCTTT.

V is TRBV7-9 and J is TRBJ1-3; no clear D gene. The germline V gene has CDR1 SEHNR and CDR2 FQNEAQ (reference sequence). The length of the CDR3 is 16 residues. The V gene lost 5 bases and the J gene lost 0 bases, with 14 bases spanning the gap. The CDR3 coding sequence is TGTGCCAGCAGCCCCGTAGGTATCGGCTCTGGAAACACCATATATTTT. Protein product: CASSPVGIGSGNTIYF.

This clone was seen only a few times. The rearrangement uses TRBV7-9 and TRBJ1-2; possible D gene TRBD1, 5 bases. Germline V gene data show CDR1 as SEHNR and CDR2 as FQNEAQ (reference sequence). The CDR3 sequence is 13 residues long. Trimming stripped 2 bases from V and 4 bases from J, with 8 bases between. The CDR3 reads CASSLKGSYGYTF. The DNA for the CDR3 is TGTGCCAGCAGCTTAAAGGGGAGCTATGGCTACACCTTC.